This TCR beta chain was documented in a study of T cell repertoires in cytomegalovirus infection. Study-level background: CMV epitopes used comprised recently identified HLA-C-restricted ones and well-studied HLA-B-restricted ones.

About this clonotype: Its specificity is not known.

Findings of the study overall: Ex vivo responses were dominated by HLA-C-restricted CMV-specific TCR beta clonotypes. Cumulated frequencies of public TCR beta families served to identify carriers of CMV plus the relevant HLA.

TCRdb used MiXCR to reprocess the reads, holding one entry per CDR3 protein. The sample includes about half a million distinct CDR3 sequences, around 30% seen only once; the top ten take under 20%. The specimen was cultured PBMCs, collected from culture after CMV antigen stimulation. This TCR derives from a human donor in good health (CMV status not recorded). Some clones in this sample may be carry-over from other donors' samples.

This CDR3 is CASSSGAGAYEQYF. The CDR3 coding sequence is TGTGCCAGCAGCTCGGGAGCGGGAGCCTACGAGCAGTACTTC. This chain joins TRBV11-2 and TRBJ2-7, with 8 bases identical to TRBD2. Germline V gene sequence: CDR1 SGHAT, CDR2 FQNNGV. The CDR3 length is 14 residues. J was trimmed by 2 bases and V by 4 bases; bases with no gene match: 4.